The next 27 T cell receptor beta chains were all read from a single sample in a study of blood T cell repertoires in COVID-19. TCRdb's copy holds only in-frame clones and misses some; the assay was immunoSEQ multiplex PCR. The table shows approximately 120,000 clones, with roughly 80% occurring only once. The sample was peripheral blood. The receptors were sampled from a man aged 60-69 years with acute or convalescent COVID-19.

DNA for the CDR3: TGTGCCAGCAGCTTAATAGCATTAACCTACAATGAGCAGTTCTTC. Translating it yields CASSLIALTYNEQFF. This chain connects TRBV7-3 to TRBJ2-1; D call uncertain. The CDR3 extends over 15 amino acids. The V end was cut by 1 base, the J end by 2 bases, with 9 bases between. Germline V gene lookup returns CDR1 SGHTA and CDR2 FQGTGA.

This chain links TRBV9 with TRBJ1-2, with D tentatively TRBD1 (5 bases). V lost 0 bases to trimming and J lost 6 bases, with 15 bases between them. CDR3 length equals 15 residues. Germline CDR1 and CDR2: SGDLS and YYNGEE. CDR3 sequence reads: CASSVDSRQGNGYTF. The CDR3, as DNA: TGTGCCAGCAGCGTAGATTCCAGGCAGGGAAATGGCTACACCTTC.

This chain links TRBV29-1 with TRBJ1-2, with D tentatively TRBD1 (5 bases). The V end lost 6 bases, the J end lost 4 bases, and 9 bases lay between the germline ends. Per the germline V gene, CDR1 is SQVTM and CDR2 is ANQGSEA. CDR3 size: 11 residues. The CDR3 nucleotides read TGCAGCGTCGGGGGGAGCTATGGCTACACCTTC. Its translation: CSVGGSYGYTF.

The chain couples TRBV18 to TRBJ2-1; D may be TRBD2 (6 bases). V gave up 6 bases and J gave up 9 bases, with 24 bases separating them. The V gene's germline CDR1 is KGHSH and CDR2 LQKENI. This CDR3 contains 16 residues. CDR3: CASSARRDGSTIEQFF. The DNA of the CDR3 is TGTGCCAGCTCGGCTCGGCGGGACGGATCTACAATTGAGCAGTTCTTC.

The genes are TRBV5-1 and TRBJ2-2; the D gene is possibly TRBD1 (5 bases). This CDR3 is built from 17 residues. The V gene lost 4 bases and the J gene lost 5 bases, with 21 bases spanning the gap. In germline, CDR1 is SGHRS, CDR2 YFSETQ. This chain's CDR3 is CASSQGYLSIATGELFF. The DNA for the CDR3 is TGCGCCAGCAGCCAGGGTTACCTCAGTATCGCGACCGGGGAGCTGTTTTTT.

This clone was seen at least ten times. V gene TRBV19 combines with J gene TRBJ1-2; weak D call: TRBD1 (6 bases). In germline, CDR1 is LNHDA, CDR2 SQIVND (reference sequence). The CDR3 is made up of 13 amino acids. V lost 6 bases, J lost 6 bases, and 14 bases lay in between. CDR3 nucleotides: TGTGCCAGTAGCAACAGGGCCTCCGATGGCTACACCTTC. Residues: CASSNRASDGYTF.

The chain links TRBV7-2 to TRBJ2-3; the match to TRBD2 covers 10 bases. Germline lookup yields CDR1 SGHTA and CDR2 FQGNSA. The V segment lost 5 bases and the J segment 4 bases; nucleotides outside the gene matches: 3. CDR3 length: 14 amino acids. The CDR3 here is CASSIGLAADTQYF. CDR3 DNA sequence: TGTGCCAGCAGCATCGGACTAGCGGCAGATACGCAGTATTTT. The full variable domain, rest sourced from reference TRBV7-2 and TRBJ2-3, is GAGVSQSPSNKVTEKGKDVELRCDPISGHTALYWYRQSLGQGLEFLIYFQGNSAPDKSGLPSDRFSAERTGGSVSTLTIQRTQQEDSAVYLCASSIGLAADTQYFGPGTRLTVL.

Written as DNA, the CDR3 is TGTGCCAGCAGTTTATTCCCGTATGAGCAGTTCTTC. This translates into CASSLFPYEQFF. The chain combines TRBV28 with TRBJ2-1; no firm D call. V lost 1 base and J lost 8, with 6 bases in between. The CDR3 length is 12 residues. Germline loops: CDR1 MDHEN, CDR2 SYDVKM.

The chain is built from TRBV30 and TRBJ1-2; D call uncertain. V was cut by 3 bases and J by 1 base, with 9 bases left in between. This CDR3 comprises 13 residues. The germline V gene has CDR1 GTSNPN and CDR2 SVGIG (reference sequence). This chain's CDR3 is CAWSSGFNYGYTF. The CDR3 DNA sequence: TGTGCCTGGAGCTCCGGGTTTAACTATGGCTACACCTTC.

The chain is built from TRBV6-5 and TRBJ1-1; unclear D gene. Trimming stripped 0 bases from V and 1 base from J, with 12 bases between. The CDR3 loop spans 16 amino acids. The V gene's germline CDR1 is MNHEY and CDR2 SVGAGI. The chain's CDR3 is CASSYSKFRGNTEAFF. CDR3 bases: TGTGCCAGCAGTTACTCGAAATTTCGGGGGAACACTGAAGCTTTCTTT.

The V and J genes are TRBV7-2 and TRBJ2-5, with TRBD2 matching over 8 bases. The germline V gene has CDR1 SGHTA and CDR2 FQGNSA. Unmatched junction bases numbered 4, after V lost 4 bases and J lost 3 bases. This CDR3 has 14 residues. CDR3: CASSSDGREETQYF. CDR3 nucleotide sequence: TGTGCCAGCAGCTCTGACGGGAGGGAAGAGACCCAGTACTTC.

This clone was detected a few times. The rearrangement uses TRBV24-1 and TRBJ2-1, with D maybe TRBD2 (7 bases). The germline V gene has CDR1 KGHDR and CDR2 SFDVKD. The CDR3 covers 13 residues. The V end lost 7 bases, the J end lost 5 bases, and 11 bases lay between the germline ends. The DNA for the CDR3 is TGTGCCACCAGGGGGGGGGCGAACAATGAGCAGTTCTTC. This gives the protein CATRGGANNEQFF.

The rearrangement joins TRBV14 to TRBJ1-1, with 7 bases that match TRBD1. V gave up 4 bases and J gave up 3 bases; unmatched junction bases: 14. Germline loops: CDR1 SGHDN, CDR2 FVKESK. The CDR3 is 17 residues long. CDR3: CASSPGGPRKAYTEAFF. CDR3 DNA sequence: TGTGCCAGCAGCCCAGGGGGTCCCCGCAAAGCATACACTGAAGCTTTCTTT.

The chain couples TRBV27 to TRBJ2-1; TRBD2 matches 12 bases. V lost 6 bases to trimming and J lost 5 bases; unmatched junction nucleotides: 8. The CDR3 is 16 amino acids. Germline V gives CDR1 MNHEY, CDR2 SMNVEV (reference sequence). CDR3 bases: TGTGCCAGCAGGACACCTAGCGGGAGGGTCAACAATGAGCAGTTCTTC. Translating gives CASRTPSGRVNNEQFF.

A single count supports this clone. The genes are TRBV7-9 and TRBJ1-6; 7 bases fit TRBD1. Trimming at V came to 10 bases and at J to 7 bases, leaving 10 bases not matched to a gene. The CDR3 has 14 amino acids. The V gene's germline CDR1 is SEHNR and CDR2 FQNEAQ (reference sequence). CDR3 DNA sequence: TGTGCCAAATACGGGGACAGCTTAAATTCACCCCTCCACTTT. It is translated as CAKYGDSLNSPLHF.

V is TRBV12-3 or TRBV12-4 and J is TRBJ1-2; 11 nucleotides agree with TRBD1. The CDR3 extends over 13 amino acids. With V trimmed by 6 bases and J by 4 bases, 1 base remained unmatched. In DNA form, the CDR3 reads TGTGCCAGCAGGGGACAGGGGGGCTATGGCTACACCTTC. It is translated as CASRGQGGYGYTF.

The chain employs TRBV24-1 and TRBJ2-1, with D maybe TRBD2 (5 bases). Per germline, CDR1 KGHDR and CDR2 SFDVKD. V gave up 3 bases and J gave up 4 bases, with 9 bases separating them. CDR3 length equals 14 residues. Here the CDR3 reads CATSDGVAYNEQFF. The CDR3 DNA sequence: TGTGCCACCAGTGATGGGGTAGCGTACAATGAGCAGTTCTTC.

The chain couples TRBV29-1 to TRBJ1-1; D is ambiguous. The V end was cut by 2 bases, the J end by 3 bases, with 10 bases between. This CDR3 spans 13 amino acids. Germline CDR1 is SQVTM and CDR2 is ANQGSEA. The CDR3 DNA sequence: TGCAGCGTTGAAAAGCGTCCCGACACTGAAGCTTTCTTT. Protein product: CSVEKRPDTEAFF.

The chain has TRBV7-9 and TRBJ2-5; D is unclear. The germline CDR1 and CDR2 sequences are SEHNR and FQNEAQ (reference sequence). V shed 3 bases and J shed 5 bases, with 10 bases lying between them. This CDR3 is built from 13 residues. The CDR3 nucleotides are TGTGCCAGCAGCTTTACCCCGAGTGAGACCCAGTACTTC. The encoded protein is CASSFTPSETQYF.

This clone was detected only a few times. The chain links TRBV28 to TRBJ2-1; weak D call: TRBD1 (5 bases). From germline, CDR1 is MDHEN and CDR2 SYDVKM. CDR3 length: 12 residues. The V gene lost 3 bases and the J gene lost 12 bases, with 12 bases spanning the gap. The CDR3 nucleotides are TGTGCCAGCAGTTTTGGGGCTATAGGGCAGTTCTTC. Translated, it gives CASSFGAIGQFF.

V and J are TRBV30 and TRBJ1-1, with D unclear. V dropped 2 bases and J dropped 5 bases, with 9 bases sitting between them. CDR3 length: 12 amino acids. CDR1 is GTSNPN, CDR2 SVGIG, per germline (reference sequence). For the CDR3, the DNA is TGTGCCTGGAGTCCACCAGGTACTGAAGCTTTCTTT. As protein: CAWSPPGTEAFF.

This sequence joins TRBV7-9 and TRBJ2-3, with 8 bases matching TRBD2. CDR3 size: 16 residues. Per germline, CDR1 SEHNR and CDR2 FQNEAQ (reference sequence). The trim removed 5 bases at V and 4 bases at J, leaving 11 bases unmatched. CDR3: CASSPPGEAGADTQYF. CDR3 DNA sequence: TGTGCCAGCAGCCCGCCCGGAGAAGCGGGAGCAGATACGCAGTATTTT. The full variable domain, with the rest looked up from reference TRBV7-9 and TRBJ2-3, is DTGVSQNPRHKITKRGQNVTFRCDPISEHNRLYWYRQTLGQGPEFLTYFQNEAQLEKSRLLSDRFSAERPKGSFSTLEIQRTEQGDSAMYLCASSPPGEAGADTQYFGPGTRLTVL.

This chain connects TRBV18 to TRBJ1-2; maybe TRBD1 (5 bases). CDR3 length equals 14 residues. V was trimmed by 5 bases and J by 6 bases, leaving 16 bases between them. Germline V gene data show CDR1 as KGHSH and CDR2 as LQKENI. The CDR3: CASSIGVTVDGYTF. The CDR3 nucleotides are TGTGCCAGCTCAATAGGGGTGACGGTGGATGGCTACACCTTC.

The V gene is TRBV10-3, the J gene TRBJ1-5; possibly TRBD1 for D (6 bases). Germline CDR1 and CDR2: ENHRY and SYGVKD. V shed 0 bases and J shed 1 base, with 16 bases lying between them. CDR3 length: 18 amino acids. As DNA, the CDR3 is TGTGCCATCAGTGAGTCGGACTCAGGGGATGCGAGCAATCAGCCCCAGCATTTT. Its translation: CAISESDSGDASNQPQHF.

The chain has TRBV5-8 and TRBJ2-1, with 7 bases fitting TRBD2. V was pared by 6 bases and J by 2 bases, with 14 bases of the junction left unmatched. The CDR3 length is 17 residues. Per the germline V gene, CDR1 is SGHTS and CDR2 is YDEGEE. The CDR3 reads CASTTHRVLAAYNEQFF. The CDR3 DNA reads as TGTGCCAGCACCACGCACCGGGTTCTAGCGGCCTACAATGAGCAGTTCTTC. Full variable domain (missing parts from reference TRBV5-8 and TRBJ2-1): EAGVTQSPTHLIKTRGQQATLRCSPISGHTSVYWYQQALGLGLQFLLWYDEGEERNRGNFPPRFSGRQFPNYSSELNVNALELEDSALYLCASTTHRVLAAYNEQFFGPGTRLTVL.

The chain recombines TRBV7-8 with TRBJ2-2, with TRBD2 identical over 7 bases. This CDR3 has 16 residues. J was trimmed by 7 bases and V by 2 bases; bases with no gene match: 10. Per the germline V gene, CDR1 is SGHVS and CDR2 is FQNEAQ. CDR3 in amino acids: CASSLRFLSGGGELFF. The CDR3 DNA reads TGTGCCAGCAGCTTACGGTTCTTGTCGGGGGGCGGGGAGCTGTTTTTT.

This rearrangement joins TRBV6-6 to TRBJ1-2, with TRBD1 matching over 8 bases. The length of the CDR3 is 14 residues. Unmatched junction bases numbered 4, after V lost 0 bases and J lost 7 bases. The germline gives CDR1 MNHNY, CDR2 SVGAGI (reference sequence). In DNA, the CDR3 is TGTGCCAGCAGTTACTCAGCGACAGGGGCTGGCTACACCTTC. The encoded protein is CASSYSATGAGYTF.